Here is one TCR beta chain with its context. This entry is derived from a study of blood T cell repertoires in COVID-19. Overall study: Samples came from the United States, Italy and Spain, spanning acute and convalescent COVID-19. The cDNA or gDNA used as material had been derived from T cells, B-cell-depleted T cells, or PBMCs.

Seattle-derived patients entered the study during active infection and were followed longitudinally. Per the original methods: Estimation of nucleated cell counts was performed using reference gene primer amplification. The method was immunoSEQ multiplex PCR; TCRdb's version includes in-frame clones alone and lacks a portion of them. That table supplies the V and J calls and clone size; D and trimming were determined from the DNA. The profile covers roughly 250,000 clones, with around 81% appearing a single time and 15% to 18% taken by the ten largest. V dropped 4 bases and J dropped 2 bases, with 12 bases sitting between them. In germline, CDR1 is MDHEN, CDR2 SYDVKM. The CDR3 runs 14 residues.

Sequenced: peripheral blood. This TCR was sampled from a person between 70 and 80 years old with COVID-19, enrolled during active disease. The chain joins TRBV28 to TRBJ2-7, with D possibly matching TRBD2 (5 bases). For the CDR3, the DNA is TGTGCCAGCAGTTCCCCCGGGATCACCTACGAGCAGTACTTC. Translated: CASSSPGITYEQYF.